This record looks at one T cell receptor (beta chain) sequence and its context. What it binds is unknown. Method: immunoSEQ multiplex PCR; TCRdb's copy keeps in-frame clones and lacks some. The sample gives some 2,100,000 clones, around 95% of which show up once; 0.1% to 0.15% is in the top ten. The data stem from a study of shared clonotypes between healthy human individuals. Study-level points and caveats: A reduction in generation probabilities was seen for non-shared clonotypes relative to those shared by all four donors.

The germline CDR1 and CDR2 sequences are LNHNV and YYDKDF (reference sequence). Trimming took 5 bases from V and 6 from J, leaving 13 bases between them. The CDR3 covers 13 residues. The rearrangement uses TRBV15 and TRBJ1-2; a possible D gene is TRBD1 (6 bases). This clonotype was sampled from a man in his late teens or twenties in good health. Sequencing was carried out using naive CD4+ T cells sorted from blood. As for subset: CD45RA+ positively selected. CDR3 loop: CATSYTGSDGYTF. The CDR3 DNA reads as TGTGCCACCAGCTATACAGGGTCAGATGGCTACACCTTC.